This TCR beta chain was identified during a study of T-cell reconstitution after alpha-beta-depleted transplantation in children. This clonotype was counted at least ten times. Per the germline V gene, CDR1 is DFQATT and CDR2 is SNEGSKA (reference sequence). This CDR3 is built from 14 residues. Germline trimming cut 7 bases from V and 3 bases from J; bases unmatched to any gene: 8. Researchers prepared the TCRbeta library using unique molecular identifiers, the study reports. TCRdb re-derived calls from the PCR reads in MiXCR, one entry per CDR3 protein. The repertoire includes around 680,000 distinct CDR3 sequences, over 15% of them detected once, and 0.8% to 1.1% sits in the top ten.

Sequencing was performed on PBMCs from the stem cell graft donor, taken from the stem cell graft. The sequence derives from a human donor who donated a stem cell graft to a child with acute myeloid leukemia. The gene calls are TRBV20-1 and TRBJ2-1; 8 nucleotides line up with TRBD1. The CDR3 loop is CSVSTGDYYNEQFF. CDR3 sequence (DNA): TGCAGTGTTTCGACAGGGGATTACTACAATGAGCAGTTCTTC.